Shown below are 19 T cell receptor beta chains from a single sample sequenced in a study of T cell repertoires in cytomegalovirus infection. TCRdb reanalysed the reads using MiXCR and keeps one entry per CDR3 protein. Of fewer than 550,000 distinct CDR3 sequences listed, about 11% are singletons. The specimen sequenced was PBMCs. All receptors derive from a human donor in good health (CMV status not recorded). Some clones in this sample may be carry-over from other donors' samples.

This clonotype was counted ten times or more. The gene calls are TRBV6-5 and TRBJ2-1; TRBD2 agrees at 12 bases. This CDR3 is built from 17 residues. V was pared by 8 bases and J by 7 bases, with 15 bases of the junction left unmatched. The germline CDR1 and CDR2 sequences are MNHEY and SVGAGI. CDR3 in amino acids: CASRYQFSTSGRNEQFF. CDR3 sequence (DNA): TGTGCCAGCCGGTACCAATTTTCTACTAGCGGGAGGAATGAGCAGTTCTTC.

As to this clonotype: One end of the junction does not line up with germline, which may come from a read error. The V call is TRBV29-1, the J call TRBJ1-1; D may be TRBD1 (6 bases). The CDR3 is made up of 12 amino acids. CDR1 and CDR2 (germline): SQVTM, ANQGSEA. For the CDR3, the DNA is TGCAGCGTGAAACAGGGAAACACTGTAGCTTTCTTT. Translation: CSVKQGNTVAFF.

This clonotype showed up just once. The chain carries TRBV5-1 and TRBJ2-3; TRBD2 agrees at 12 bases. Germline values: CDR1 SGHRS, CDR2 YFSETQ. The CDR3 spans 16 residues. V lost 0 bases and J lost 7; bases outside the gene matches: 6. CDR3 in amino acids: CASSLESSGRGNTQYF. Written as DNA, the CDR3 is TGCGCCAGCAGCTTGGAGTCTAGCGGGAGGGGAAATACGCAGTATTTT.

This clonotype was detected a few times. The chain has TRBV29-1 and TRBJ1-2; no clear D gene. Looked up from germline, CDR1 is SQVTM and CDR2 is ANQGSEA. V shed 4 bases and J shed 3 bases, with 9 bases lying between them. The CDR3 has 12 amino acids. The CDR3 sequence is CSVVNLDYGYTF. The CDR3 nucleotides read TGCAGCGTTGTTAACCTCGACTATGGCTACACCTTC.

This clonotype was picked up many times. The rearrangement uses TRBV7-9 and TRBJ1-6, with a tentative D call TRBD1 (5 bases). The CDR3 spans 15 residues. The germline V and J ends were trimmed by 5 bases and 5 bases, with 13 bases remaining between them. Germline lookup yields CDR1 SEHNR and CDR2 FQNEAQ (reference sequence). CDR3 coding DNA: TGTGCCAGCAGCACCTCGGGGCTCAATAATTCACCCCTCCACTTT. Protein: CASSTSGLNNSPLHF.

This clonotype was counted a few times. The rearrangement links TRBV28 to TRBJ2-1, with TRBD2 matching over 13 bases. This CDR3 has 17 residues. Germline CDR1 is MDHEN and CDR2 is SYDVKM. V shed 6 bases, J shed 1 base, and the junction held 6 bases outside the gene matches. CDR3 in DNA: TGTGCCAGCAGGACAAGGACTAGCGGGAGTTCCTACAATGAGCAGTTCTTC. Translating gives CASRTRTSGSSYNEQFF.

Ten or more counts support this clonotype. V and J are TRBV20-1 and TRBJ1-1; a possible D gene is TRBD1 (6 bases). V lost 5 bases to trimming and J lost 3 bases, with 16 bases between them. CDR3 length equals 14 residues. Germline values: CDR1 DFQATT, CDR2 SNEGSKA (reference sequence). CDR3 nucleotides: TGCAGTGCTGTTCAGGGGCCGACGTACACTGAAGCTTTCTTT. It encodes CSAVQGPTYTEAFF.

This clonotype showed up many times. J is TRBJ2-7 and V is TRBV2; 7 bases match TRBD2. CDR3 length: 14 residues. V shed 8 bases, J shed 7 bases, and the junction held 14 bases outside the gene matches. The V gene's germline CDR1 is SNHLY and CDR2 FYNNEI. CDR3: CASRFGGRVDEQYF. The CDR3, as DNA: TGTGCCAGCCGCTTCGGAGGGAGGGTCGATGAGCAGTACTTC.

The V and J genes are TRBV5-1 and TRBJ2-7; 7 bases match TRBD1. The germline V gene has CDR1 SGHRS and CDR2 YFSETQ. This CDR3 has 15 residues. The ends lost 4 bases at V and 5 bases at J; junction bases unmatched: 12. The CDR3 DNA sequence: TGCGCCAGCAGCCCGCGGACAGGTAGAAGCCACGAGCAGTACTTC. The encoded protein is CASSPRTGRSHEQYF.

This clonotype was detected only a few times. The genes are TRBV12-3 or TRBV12-4 and TRBJ2-3; 9 bases align to TRBD2. This CDR3 has 16 residues. The V and J ends lost 4 bases and 5 bases, in that order; junction bases with no gene match: 10. The CDR3 DNA reads as TGTGCCAGCAGTTCCTCTGCGGGGGGGCCGAGAGATACGCAGTATTTT. The encoded protein is CASSSSAGGPRDTQYF.

This clonotype came up many times. This chain uses TRBV19 with TRBJ2-1, with TRBD1 identical over 9 bases. The trim removed 0 bases at V and 2 bases at J, leaving 2 bases unmatched. CDR3 length: 16 amino acids. Per the germline V gene, CDR1 is LNHDA and CDR2 is SQIVND (reference sequence). CDR3 nucleotides: TGTGCCAGTAGTATAGAGGGGACAGGGACCTACAATGAGCAGTTCTTC. Translating it yields CASSIEGTGTYNEQFF.

Many counts were recorded for this clonotype. The gene calls are TRBV20-1 and TRBJ2-5; D remains unclear. In germline, CDR1 is DFQATT, CDR2 SNEGSKA (reference sequence). This CDR3 has 13 residues. The V end was cut by 3 bases, the J end by 0 bases, with 8 bases between. CDR3 nucleotide sequence: TGCAGTGCTAGTACGGACGACCAAGAGACCCAGTACTTC. Protein sequence: CSASTDDQETQYF.

This clonotype occurred a few times. The chain combines TRBV4-1 with TRBJ2-2; D remains unclear. Between the trimmed V and J ends, which lost 0 bases and 0 bases, there was a span of 8 bases. The CDR3 covers 16 residues. Germline V gene sequence: CDR1 MGHRA, CDR2 YSYEKL. This chain's CDR3 is CASSQEPQTNTGELFF. The CDR3 DNA follows: TGCGCCAGCAGCCAAGAACCGCAGACGAACACCGGGGAGCTGTTTTTT.

This clonotype was recorded at least ten times. The J gene is TRBJ2-1, the V gene TRBV6-1, with 9 bases aligning to TRBD1. This CDR3 has 15 amino acids. Per germline, CDR1 MNHNS and CDR2 SASEGT. V lost 5 bases and J lost 4; bases outside the gene matches: 6. The DNA for the CDR3 is TGTGCCAGCAGTCGACAGGGGGATAGTTACAATGAGCAGTTCTTC. Translated, it gives CASSRQGDSYNEQFF.

There are a few counts of this clonotype. The chain combines TRBV19 with TRBJ2-7; 7 bases agree with TRBD2. This CDR3 contains 15 residues. Germline V gives CDR1 LNHDA, CDR2 SQIVND (reference sequence). The V segment lost 1 base and the J segment 5 bases; nucleotides outside the gene matches: 8. The CDR3 is CASSIGGGKGNEQYF. CDR3 coding DNA: TGTGCCAGTAGTATAGGGGGAGGGAAAGGTAACGAGCAGTACTTC.

Many counts were recorded for this clonotype. The V call is TRBV7-6, the J call TRBJ2-1; D possibly corresponds to TRBD1 (6 bases). With 1 base removed from V and 10 bases from J, the gap between germline ends came to 14 bases. Per germline, CDR1 SGHVS and CDR2 FNYEAQ. This CDR3 spans 14 amino acids. CDR3 sequence: CASSLEGTLVEQFF. Here the CDR3 DNA reads TGTGCCAGCAGCTTAGAGGGGACACTAGTCGAGCAGTTCTTC. The complete variable domain, with remaining parts taken from reference TRBV7-6 and TRBJ2-1, reads GAGVSQSPRYKVTKRGQDVALRCDPISGHVSLYWYRQALGQGPEFLTYFNYEAQQDKSGLPNDRFSAERPEGSISTLTIQRTEQRDSAMYRCASSLEGTLVEQFFGPGTRLTVL.

The chain carries TRBV19 and TRBJ2-1; 7 positions agree with TRBD2. The CDR3 length is 18 residues. Germline assignment: CDR1 LNHDA and CDR2 SQIVND (reference sequence). Germline trimming cut 3 bases from V and 0 bases from J; bases unmatched to any gene: 11. CDR3 DNA sequence: TGTGCCAGTAGTATCGACCACGAGGCGGGAGTCTCCTACAATGAGCAGTTCTTC. Translated: CASSIDHEAGVSYNEQFF.

The chain links TRBV20-1 to TRBJ2-3; 12 bases are a match to TRBD2. Looked up from germline, CDR1 is DFQATT and CDR2 is SNEGSKA (reference sequence). Losses at the gene ends were 3 bases for V and 0 bases for J; bases not matched to a gene: 10. This CDR3 contains 18 residues. The CDR3 sequence is CSASPWTSGDLSTDTQYF. CDR3 nucleotides: TGCAGTGCTAGCCCGTGGACTAGCGGGGACCTTAGCACAGATACGCAGTATTTT.

This clonotype came up many times. The chain employs TRBV2 and TRBJ1-2; D unclear. The germline V gene has CDR1 SNHLY and CDR2 FYNNEI. Trimming pared 10 bases from V and 4 bases from J, leaving 19 bases between. CDR3 length equals 14 residues. This CDR3 is CATLEGPTFYGYTF. CDR3 nucleotide sequence: TGTGCCACCCTAGAGGGCCCGACTTTCTATGGCTACACCTTC.